These T cell receptor beta chains were read from a single sample in a study of CD8+CD57+ T cells in acquired aplastic anemia. TCRdb re-called the reads through MiXCR, storing one row per CDR3 protein. The sample consists of fewer than 250,000 distinct CDR3 sequences, under 55% of them appearing once. What was sequenced was sorted CD4+, CD8+, or CD8+CD57+ T cells (not recorded which) from PBMCs. Every receptor here comes from a human donor with aplastic anemia. Both conserved end residues are part of each CDR3. D genes are given only for firm matches. Part of the rows lack a size; the others show once, few, many or a class for expanded clones.

d_call: .; j_call: TRBJ1-1; clone_size: many; v_call: TRBV6-5; cdr3_nt: TGTGCCAGCAGTTCTGGACAGTACACTGAAGCTTTCTTT; cdr3_aa: CASSSGQYTEAFF
d_call: .; j_call: TRBJ2-7; clone_size: .; v_call: TRBV7-3; cdr3_nt: TGTGCCAGCAGCTTACAACAGGGCTACGAGCAGTACTTC; cdr3_aa: CASSLQQGYEQYF
d_call: .; j_call: TRBJ1-1; clone_size: many; v_call: TRBV2; cdr3_nt: TGTGCCACTGGGTTTTGGAACACTGAAGCTTTCTTT; cdr3_aa: CATGFWNTEAFF
d_call: .; j_call: TRBJ1-6; clone_size: many; v_call: TRBV12-3/TRBV12-4; cdr3_nt: TGTGCCAGCAGTTTGGGTCGGTTAAATTCACCCCTCCACTTT; cdr3_aa: CASSLGRLNSPLHF
d_call: .; j_call: TRBJ2-3; clone_size: few; v_call: TRBV30; cdr3_nt: TGTGCCTGGATAGGGGGTACAGATACGCAGTATTTT; cdr3_aa: CAWIGGTDTQYF
d_call: .; j_call: TRBJ1-5; clone_size: .; v_call: TRBV2; cdr3_nt: TGTGCCAGCAGGTCAGACAGCAATCAGCCCCAGCATTTT; cdr3_aa: CASRSDSNQPQHF
d_call: .; j_call: TRBJ2-6; clone_size: .; v_call: TRBV9; cdr3_nt: TGTGCCAGCAGCGTAGCGGCGGGGTGGGCCAACGTCCTGACTTTC; cdr3_aa: CASSVAAGWANVLTF
d_call: TRBD1; j_call: TRBJ2-7; clone_size: .; v_call: TRBV7-6; cdr3_nt: TGCGCCAGCACTCACCGGGGGACAGGGGTCACCTACGAGCAGTACTTC; cdr3_aa: CASTHRGTGVTYEQYF
d_call: TRBD1; j_call: TRBJ1-6; clone_size: once; v_call: TRBV20-1; cdr3_nt: TGCAGTGCTAGAGATGCGACAGGGCATCGCAATTCACCCCTCCACTTT; cdr3_aa: CSARDATGHRNSPLHF
d_call: .; j_call: TRBJ2-1; clone_size: .; v_call: TRBV29-1; cdr3_nt: TGCAGCGTATTGCGAGGGCGGGGTGAGCAGTTCTTC; cdr3_aa: CSVLRGRGEQFF
d_call: .; j_call: TRBJ2-2; clone_size: .; v_call: TRBV19; cdr3_nt: TGTGCCAGTAGCAAGGGACCCGCGAACACCGGGGAGCTGTTTTTT; cdr3_aa: CASSKGPANTGELFF
d_call: .; j_call: TRBJ2-5; clone_size: few; v_call: TRBV29-1; cdr3_nt: TGCAGCGTCATTGAATCAGGAGAGACCCAGTACTTC; cdr3_aa: CSVIESGETQYF
d_call: .; j_call: TRBJ1-6; clone_size: .; v_call: TRBV7-3; cdr3_nt: TGTGCCAGCAGCCCAGGGGCCGCGTCACCCCTCCACTTT; cdr3_aa: CASSPGAASPLHF
d_call: .; j_call: TRBJ1-6; clone_size: many; v_call: TRBV5-5; cdr3_nt: TGTGCCAGCAGCTTGTACGTCGACAGTTTAAATTCACCCCTCCACTTT; cdr3_aa: CASSLYVDSLNSPLHF
d_call: .; j_call: TRBJ2-5; clone_size: .; v_call: TRBV2; cdr3_nt: TGTGCCAGCAGTGAACGGGAGACACTTAAAGAGACCCAGTACTTC; cdr3_aa: CASSERETLKETQYF
d_call: TRBD2; j_call: TRBJ2-7; clone_size: once; v_call: TRBV7-2; cdr3_nt: TGTGCCAGCAGCTTGGCCGGACTAGCATCCGAGCAGTACTTC; cdr3_aa: CASSLAGLASEQYF
d_call: .; j_call: TRBJ2-1; clone_size: many; v_call: TRBV20-1; cdr3_nt: TGCAGTGCTAGAGATCAAGGGGCTGAGCAGTTCTTC; cdr3_aa: CSARDQGAEQFF
d_call: TRBD1; j_call: TRBJ2-3; clone_size: many; v_call: TRBV20-1; cdr3_nt: TGCAGTGCCACCTCCGAGACAGGGGGCGGTGATACGCAATATTTT; cdr3_aa: CSATSETGGGDTQYF
d_call: TRBD1; j_call: TRBJ1-1; clone_size: many; v_call: TRBV19; cdr3_nt: TGTGCCACCCTAGACAGGGGATTTACTGAAGCTTTCTTT; cdr3_aa: CATLDRGFTEAFF
d_call: .; j_call: TRBJ1-1; clone_size: many; v_call: TRBV9; cdr3_nt: TGTGCCAGCAGCGTAGAACAGGACACTGAAGCTTTCTTT; cdr3_aa: CASSVEQDTEAFF
d_call: TRBD1; j_call: TRBJ1-6; clone_size: many; v_call: TRBV6-5; cdr3_nt: TGTGCCAGCAGTTACTCGGGGGGGACAGGGTATTCACCCCTCCACTTT; cdr3_aa: CASSYSGGTGYSPLHF
d_call: .; j_call: TRBJ1-1; clone_size: .; v_call: TRBV19; cdr3_nt: TGTGCCAGTGCCTTAACGGGGAACACTGAAGCTTTCTTT; cdr3_aa: CASALTGNTEAFF